These 28 T cell receptor beta chains were sequenced from one sample in a study of CD8 T cells in Susac syndrome. cDNA came from approximately 0.5 to 1 ug RNA primed by random hexamers. TCRdb reprocessed the immunoSEQ multiplex PCR reads via MiXCR and lists one record per CDR3 protein. The sample consists of 200,000 to 250,000 distinct CDR3 sequences, nearly 97% of them appearing once. Material: CD4+ T cells from PBMCs. The receptor source for this set is a human donor with multiple sclerosis.

This clonotype was picked up one time. This chain connects TRBV2 to TRBJ1-2, with 11 bases aligning to TRBD1. The germline V gene has CDR1 SNHLY and CDR2 FYNNEI. Trimming cost V 4 bases and J 4 bases; bases outside gene matches: 2. The CDR3 sequence is 14 residues long. CDR3 region: CASSGTGGAYGYTF. In nucleotides, the CDR3 is TGTGCCAGCAGTGGGACAGGGGGCGCCTATGGCTACACCTTC.

The chain employs TRBV27 and TRBJ1-1, with D possibly matching TRBD1 (6 bases). Looked up from germline, CDR1 is MNHEY and CDR2 is SMNVEV (reference sequence). The CDR3 is 15 amino acids. V was trimmed by 4 bases and J by 7 bases, leaving 19 bases between them. CDR3 bases: TGTGCCAGCAGTTCTACCCCTCGGACAGCAAGTGAAGCTTTCTTT. This translates into CASSSTPRTASEAFF.

This clonotype was counted once. This chain links TRBV20-1 with TRBJ2-1; TRBD1 or TRBD2 may be the D gene (5 bases each). CDR1 and CDR2 (germline): DFQATT, SNEGSKA (reference sequence). The CDR3 contains 15 residues. The V gene lost 1 base and the J gene lost 0 bases, with 10 bases spanning the gap. The DNA for the CDR3 is TGCAGTGCTAGAGGGGACGGTAGCTCCTACAATGAGCAGTTCTTC. This codes for CSARGDGSSYNEQFF.

This clonotype was picked up a small number of times. This chain uses TRBV9 with TRBJ2-3, with 11 bases fitting TRBD2. The CDR3 totals 15 residues. Trimming took 1 base from V and 5 from J; bases not matched to a gene: 3. In germline, CDR1 is SGDLS, CDR2 YYNGEE. The chain's CDR3 is CASSVLAGGQDTQYF. The CDR3, as DNA: TGTGCCAGCAGCGTATTAGCGGGGGGGCAAGATACGCAGTATTTT.

The chain uses TRBV29-1 and TRBJ2-7, with 9 bases aligning to TRBD2. This CDR3 has 15 residues. Per germline, CDR1 SQVTM and CDR2 ANQGSEA. With V trimmed by 8 bases and J by 6 bases, 17 bases remained unmatched. CDR3 nucleotides: TGCAGCCCCCAACCAGAGGGGCGGGAGGGTGGCGAGCAGTACTTC. Translated, it gives CSPQPEGREGGEQYF.

This chain joins TRBV6-6 and TRBJ2-3, with 10 positions matching TRBD1. This CDR3 is built from 14 residues. Germline V gene sequence: CDR1 MNHNY, CDR2 SVGAGI (reference sequence). V was clipped by 6 bases and J by 5 bases; unmatched bases: 5. CDR3 in amino acids: CASRPTGGLDTQYF. DNA for the CDR3: TGTGCCAGCAGGCCGACAGGGGGCTTAGATACGCAGTATTTT.

V is TRBV28 and J is TRBJ2-1, with D uncertain. Germline V gene data show CDR1 as MDHEN and CDR2 as SYDVKM. V was clipped by 3 bases and J by 10 bases, with 10 bases between them. This CDR3 has 12 residues. The CDR3 DNA sequence: TGTGCCAGCAGTTTCGACCTAAGGGAGCAGTTCTTC. Translated: CASSFDLREQFF.

The CDR3 reads CASSLSIGGYTF. The CDR3 DNA reads TGTGCCAGCAGCCTTTCTATAGGGGGCTACACCTTC. The V call is TRBV5-6, the J call TRBJ1-2, with unresolved D. This CDR3 has 12 amino acids. Between the trimmed V and J ends, which lost 4 bases and 8 bases, there was a span of 12 bases. CDR1 is SGHDT, CDR2 YYEEEE, per germline.

The rearrangement joins TRBV24-1 to TRBJ2-3; 8 bases are shared with TRBD1. The CDR3 totals 15 residues. From germline, CDR1 is KGHDR and CDR2 SFDVKD. J was trimmed by 2 bases and V by 3 bases; bases with no gene match: 3. CDR3 nucleotide sequence: TGTGCCACCAGTGATCGGACAGGGAACACAGATACGCAGTATTTT. Amino acid sequence: CATSDRTGNTDTQYF.

This clonotype was seen a single time. The chain is built from TRBV23-1 and TRBJ2-3; no reliable D call. TRBV23-1 is classed as an ORF, of uncertain function. V shed 2 bases and J shed 5 bases, with 8 bases lying between them. The CDR3 loop spans 13 amino acids. CDR3 loop: CASSQRSVDTQYF. The CDR3, as DNA: TGCGCCAGCAGTCAACGGTCTGTAGATACGCAGTATTTT.

J is TRBJ2-7 and V is TRBV19, with a weak D call TRBD2 (6 bases). V gave up 7 bases and J gave up 2 bases, with 12 bases separating them. This CDR3 region has 13 residues. The germline CDR1 and CDR2 sequences are LNHDA and SQIVND (reference sequence). The CDR3 sequence: CASKSRGTYEQYF. CDR3 coding DNA: TGTGCCAGTAAGTCGCGGGGAACCTACGAGCAGTACTTC.

This chain links TRBV27 with TRBJ2-5; 8 bases fit TRBD2. This CDR3 region has 16 residues. Germline trimming cut 6 bases from V and 2 bases from J; bases unmatched to any gene: 11. CDR1 and CDR2 from the germline V gene are MNHEY and SMNVEV (reference sequence). The CDR3 sequence: CASRTPGRAGQETQYF. The CDR3 DNA reads as TGTGCCAGCAGAACTCCCGGGAGGGCCGGGCAAGAGACCCAGTACTTC.

The rearrangement links TRBV20-1 to TRBJ1-5; D gene ambiguous. The V end lost 6 bases, the J end lost 1 base, and 10 bases lay between the germline ends. Germline lookup yields CDR1 DFQATT and CDR2 SNEGSKA (reference sequence). This CDR3 has 13 amino acids. CDR3 loop: CSAIGRSNQPQHF. The CDR3 DNA reads as TGCAGTGCGATAGGACGGAGCAATCAGCCCCAGCATTTT.

V gene TRBV30 combines with J gene TRBJ2-7; D call uncertain. Trimming stripped 0 bases from V and 4 bases from J, with 13 bases between. This CDR3 comprises 14 residues. Germline CDR1 is GTSNPN and CDR2 is SVGIG (reference sequence). CDR3 sequence reads: CAWSVHPRKYEQYF. CDR3 in DNA: TGTGCCTGGAGTGTACATCCTCGCAAGTACGAGCAGTACTTC.

A single count supports this clonotype. The chain couples TRBV6-2 or TRBV6-3 to TRBJ2-3; 7 nucleotides align to TRBD2. Germline V gives CDR1 MNHEY, CDR2 SVGEGT. Germline trimming cut 6 bases from V and 3 bases from J; bases unmatched to any gene: 21. The CDR3 is made up of 19 amino acids. This CDR3 reads CASRHLLLADELLTDTQYF. The CDR3 region has the DNA TGTGCCAGCAGACACCTCCTCCTAGCGGACGAGCTATTAACAGATACGCAGTATTTT.

V gene TRBV5-1 combines with J gene TRBJ2-5, with TRBD2 identical over 8 bases. Germline V lookup: CDR1 SGHRS, CDR2 YFSETQ. The CDR3 sequence is 15 residues long. Trimming cost V 0 bases and J 4 bases; bases outside gene matches: 5. This chain's CDR3 is CASSLEGTRGETQYF. In nucleotides, the CDR3 is TGCGCCAGCAGCTTGGAGGGGACTAGAGGAGAGACCCAGTACTTC.

This rearrangement joins TRBV20-1 to TRBJ2-1; 7 bases agree with TRBD2. The CDR3 consists of 14 residues. From germline, CDR1 is DFQATT and CDR2 SNEGSKA (reference sequence). J was trimmed by 7 bases and V by 3 bases; bases with no gene match: 9. CDR3 sequence: CSASEVAGANEQFF. CDR3 DNA: TGCAGTGCTAGTGAGGTAGCGGGTGCGAATGAGCAGTTCTTC.

This clonotype is a singleton in its sample. The V call is TRBV6-6, the J call TRBJ2-7, with D perhaps being TRBD1 or TRBD2 (5 bases each). Germline V gene lookup returns CDR1 MNHNY and CDR2 SVGAGI (reference sequence). The CDR3 spans 12 residues. V gave up 11 bases and J gave up 3 bases, with 14 bases separating them. The CDR3, as DNA: TGTGCCGCCCGGGACGGTAACTACGAGCAGTACTTC. Translating it yields CAARDGNYEQYF.

This sequence joins TRBV12-5 and TRBJ2-3, with a tentative D call TRBD1 (6 bases). Germline CDR1 is LGHNT and CDR2 is FRNRAP. CDR3 length: 15 amino acids. V gave up 6 bases and J gave up 0 bases, with 13 bases separating them. The CDR3, as DNA: TGTGCTAGTGGAGTGGGGGCCGGAAGCACAGATACGCAGTATTTT. This translates into CASGVGAGSTDTQYF.

The CDR3 region is CASSLARQSSYEQYF. DNA of the CDR3: TGTGCCAGCAGTTTGGCGAGACAGAGCTCCTACGAGCAGTACTTC. The rearrangement uses TRBV12-3 or TRBV12-4 and TRBJ2-7, with D perhaps TRBD1 (5 bases). The ends were cut back, 3 bases at V and 0 bases at J, with 12 bases in the middle. This CDR3 comprises 15 residues.

The chain couples TRBV9 to TRBJ2-5; D call uncertain. CDR3 length: 14 amino acids. Trimming stripped 0 bases from V and 7 bases from J, with 13 bases between. Looked up from germline, CDR1 is SGDLS and CDR2 is YYNGEE. The CDR3 reads CASSVEAGTRTQYF. The CDR3 nucleotides read TGTGCCAGCAGCGTAGAAGCCGGAACGAGGACCCAGTACTTC. The full variable domain, in which reference TRBV9 and TRBJ2-5 provide the parts outside the CDR3, is DSGVTQTPKHLITATGQRVTLRCSPRSGDLSVYWYQQSLDQGLQFLIQYYNGEERAKGNILERFSAQQFPDLHSELNLSSLELGDSALYFCASSVEAGTRTQYFGPGTRLLVL.

The chain employs TRBV2 and TRBJ2-3; D is ambiguous. Germline lookup yields CDR1 SNHLY and CDR2 FYNNEI. CDR3 length: 15 residues. The ends were cut back, 5 bases at V and 0 bases at J, with 12 bases in the middle. CDR3 nucleotides: TGTGCCAGCAGTTATACCCGTCCCAGCACAGATACGCAGTATTTT. Translated, it gives CASSYTRPSTDTQYF.

The rearrangement uses TRBV6-5 and TRBJ2-7; 9 bases agree with TRBD1. From germline, CDR1 is MNHEY and CDR2 SVGAGI. Unmatched junction bases numbered 5, after V lost 0 bases and J lost 2 bases. The CDR3 consists of 16 residues. CDR3 in DNA: TGTGCCAGCAGTTACTCCGGGACAGGGACGGCCTACGAGCAGTACTTC. This encodes CASSYSGTGTAYEQYF.

The V and J genes are TRBV3-1 and TRBJ2-1, with 10 positions matching TRBD1. CDR3 length equals 14 residues. The V gene's germline CDR1 is LGHDT and CDR2 YNNKEL (reference sequence). Trimming at V came to 4 bases and at J to 6 bases, leaving 3 bases not matched to a gene. CDR3 bases: TGTGCCAGCAGCCGACGGGACAGGGGCAATGAGCAGTTCTTC. Its protein is CASSRRDRGNEQFF.

V usage is TRBV5-1 and J usage is TRBJ2-1; D might be TRBD1 (6 bases). Germline values: CDR1 SGHRS, CDR2 YFSETQ. This CDR3 is built from 15 residues. With 5 bases removed from V and 3 bases from J, the gap between germline ends came to 15 bases. This chain's CDR3 is CASRNDGTRYNEQFF. The CDR3 DNA sequence: TGCGCCAGCAGAAACGACGGGACACGCTACAATGAGCAGTTCTTC.

This sequence joins TRBV18 and TRBJ2-7; perhaps TRBD2 as D (6 bases). V gave up 0 bases and J gave up 6 bases, with 15 bases separating them. The CDR3 length is 15 residues. Germline V gene sequence: CDR1 KGHSH, CDR2 LQKENI. The CDR3 sequence: CASSPPSQRRGEQYF. CDR3 DNA sequence: TGTGCCAGCTCACCACCATCGCAGCGGCGGGGCGAGCAGTACTTC. Complete variable domain (other parts from reference TRBV18 and TRBJ2-7): NAGVMQNPRHLVRRRGQEARLRCSPMKGHSHVYWYRQLPEEGLKFMVYLQKENIIDESGMPKERFSAEFPKEGPSILRIQQVVRGDSAAYFCASSPPSQRRGEQYFGPGTRLTVT.

The chain combines TRBV12-3 or TRBV12-4 with TRBJ2-7; D ambiguous. This CDR3 has 11 residues. Trimming removed 3 bases at V and 3 bases at J, with 3 bases between. The DNA of the CDR3 is TGTGCCAGCAGTTTTTTCTACGAGCAGTACTTC. Residues: CASSFFYEQYF.

The genes are TRBV30 and TRBJ1-5; D is undetermined. CDR1 GTSNPN and CDR2 SVGIG come from the germline V gene (reference sequence). CDR3 length: 14 residues. V was pared by 3 bases and J by 7 bases, with 16 bases between. CDR3 sequence reads: CAWSLSPGDQPQHF. CDR3 in DNA: TGTGCCTGGAGCCTCTCACCTGGAGACCAGCCCCAGCATTTT.